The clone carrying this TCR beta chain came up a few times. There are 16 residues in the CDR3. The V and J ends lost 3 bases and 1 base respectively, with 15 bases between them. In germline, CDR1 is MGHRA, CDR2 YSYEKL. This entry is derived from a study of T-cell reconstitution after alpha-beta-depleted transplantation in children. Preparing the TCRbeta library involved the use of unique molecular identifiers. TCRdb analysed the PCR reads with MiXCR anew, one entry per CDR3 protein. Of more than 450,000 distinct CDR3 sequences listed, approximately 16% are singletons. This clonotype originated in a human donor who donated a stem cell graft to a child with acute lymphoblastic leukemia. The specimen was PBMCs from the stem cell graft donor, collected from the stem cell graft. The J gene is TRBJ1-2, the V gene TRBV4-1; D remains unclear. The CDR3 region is CASSHPPKGSNYGYTF. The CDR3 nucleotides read TGCGCCAGCAGCCACCCCCCAAAGGGCAGTAACTATGGCTACACCTTC.